One and the same sample provided the 19 T cell receptor beta chains below, sequenced in a study of OX40 agonist ivuxolimab in advanced cancers. Here immunoSEQ multiplex PCR was the method, and the copy in TCRdb shows in-frame clones only, minus some. This table has 100,000 or so clones, roughly 90% appearing once. Here the sequenced sample was CD4+ or CD8+ T cells sorted from blood, taken in a trial of the OX40 agonist ivuxolimab. The receptors come from an adult with an advanced solid tumor such as melanoma, head and neck, liver or kidney cancer.

A single count supports this clone. The chain recombines TRBV10-3 with TRBJ1-2, with TRBD1 as a possible D gene (6 bases). The CDR3 has 16 amino acids. Germline lookup yields CDR1 ENHRY and CDR2 SYGVKD. With 3 bases removed from V and 0 bases from J, the gap between germline ends came to 14 bases. This CDR3 reads CAISDKVQGSNYGYTF. The CDR3 nucleotides are TGTGCCATCAGTGACAAGGTACAGGGTTCTAACTATGGCTACACCTTC.

The chain links TRBV7-6 to TRBJ2-1; D possibly corresponds to TRBD2 (6 bases). Trimming removed 0 bases at V and 0 bases at J, with 15 bases between. Looked up from germline, CDR1 is SGHVS and CDR2 is FNYEAQ. The CDR3 is made up of 18 amino acids. The chain's CDR3 is CASSLALWREPSYNEQFF. The DNA of the CDR3 is TGTGCCAGCAGCTTAGCCCTCTGGCGGGAACCCTCCTACAATGAGCAGTTCTTC.

This clone came up once. The genes are TRBV27 and TRBJ2-7; TRBD1 matches 9 bases. V lost 6 bases and J lost 3; bases outside the gene matches: 3. Germline CDR1 and CDR2: MNHEY and SMNVEV (reference sequence). CDR3 length: 13 amino acids. CDR3 amino acids: CASRPGQGYEQYF. The CDR3 coding sequence is TGTGCCAGCAGACCGGGACAGGGCTACGAGCAGTACTTC.

The CDR3 nucleotides read TGCGCCAGCAGCCAATCCCTCAAGGGAGGTCAGCCCCAGCATTTT. Translation: CASSQSLKGGQPQHF. This rearrangement joins TRBV4-1 to TRBJ1-5, with D hard to call. Germline-derived CDR1 and CDR2 are MGHRA and YSYEKL. Trimming stripped 2 bases from V and 6 bases from J, with 14 bases between. The CDR3 extends over 15 amino acids.

The V gene is TRBV18, the J gene TRBJ1-1; tentatively, D is TRBD1 (6 bases). Germline V gives CDR1 KGHSH, CDR2 LQKENI. Trimming removed 10 bases from V and 2 bases from J, with 26 bases in between. CDR3 length: 17 residues. The CDR3 DNA sequence: TGTGCCACCGTCCCAGCAGGGGTGGGGGTAAAAAACACTGAAGCTTTCTTT. It encodes CATVPAGVGVKNTEAFF.

This clone was detected once. This sequence joins TRBV30 and TRBJ2-7; D not certain. V shed 8 bases and J shed 4 bases, with 18 bases lying between them. Germline CDR1 is GTSNPN and CDR2 is SVGIG (reference sequence). The CDR3 consists of 13 residues. CDR3 bases: TGTGCCACTAAATCCTCTCACGGTTACGAGCAGTACTTC. It codes for CATKSSHGYEQYF.

The rearrangement links TRBV6-1 to TRBJ1-2, with D tentatively TRBD1 (6 bases). The CDR3 has 13 residues. Germline CDR1 MNHNS, CDR2 SASEGT. V was trimmed by 10 bases and J by 2 bases, leaving 14 bases between them. CDR3 loop: CATERGGNYGYTF. CDR3 nucleotides: TGTGCCACCGAAAGGGGGGGGAACTATGGCTACACCTTC.

This sequence joins TRBV27 and TRBJ2-5; TRBD1 might be the D (6 bases). CDR1 is MNHEY, CDR2 SMNVEV, per germline (reference sequence). V shed 3 bases and J shed 5 bases, with 10 bases lying between them. CDR3 length equals 13 residues. CDR3 DNA: TGTGCCAGCAGTTTGTACAGGGCGGAGACCCAGTACTTC. Protein sequence: CASSLYRAETQYF.

The chain is built from TRBV4-1 and TRBJ2-5; tentatively, D is TRBD2 (5 bases). Trimming stripped 0 bases from V and 4 bases from J, with 12 bases between. CDR3 length: 15 residues. Germline V gene lookup returns CDR1 MGHRA and CDR2 YSYEKL. The CDR3, as DNA: TGCGCCAGCAGCCAAGATCCCGGACGGGGAGAGACCCAGTACTTC. Translating gives CASSQDPGRGETQYF.

This clone was seen a single time. The chain combines TRBV4-1 with TRBJ2-5; maybe TRBD2 (6 bases). Germline lookup yields CDR1 MGHRA and CDR2 YSYEKL. V lost 3 bases and J 11 bases, leaving 10 bases between the germline ends. The CDR3 is 11 residues long. The CDR3 bases are TGCGCCAGCAGCCAGGCGGGACTGCAGTACTTC. Amino acid sequence: CASSQAGLQYF.

This sequence joins TRBV9 and TRBJ1-2, with D perhaps TRBD1 (6 bases). Germline-derived CDR1 and CDR2 are SGDLS and YYNGEE. The CDR3 consists of 18 residues. Trimming left V 3 bases short and J 1 base short, with 22 bases between. CDR3 in DNA: TGTGCCAGCAGCGCAGCATTAACCCGGGACAAAGATAACTATGGCTACACCTTC. Translating it yields CASSAALTRDKDNYGYTF.

V and J are TRBV29-1 and TRBJ2-1, with TRBD2 as a possible D gene (6 bases). V lost 0 bases and J lost 0, with 15 bases in between. Germline CDR1 SQVTM, CDR2 ANQGSEA. This CDR3 spans 17 amino acids. The CDR3 is CSVEDPGVESSYNEQFF. The DNA for the CDR3 is TGCAGCGTTGAAGACCCGGGGGTCGAGAGCTCCTACAATGAGCAGTTCTTC.

The chain couples TRBV4-1 to TRBJ1-1; no clear D. CDR1 is MGHRA, CDR2 YSYEKL, per germline. There are 15 residues in the CDR3. V was trimmed by 1 base and J by 5 bases, leaving 14 bases between them. The CDR3 nucleotides are TGCGCCAGCAGCCAAGGGGATTCGTCAGGAACTGAAGCTTTCTTT. Its translation is CASSQGDSSGTEAFF.

This chain joins TRBV19 and TRBJ2-4, with TRBD2 matching over 7 bases. The CDR3 is 15 residues long. The germline CDR1 and CDR2 sequences are LNHDA and SQIVND (reference sequence). V trimming: 4 bases; J trimming: 1 base; junction bases outside the gene matches: 4. CDR3 DNA sequence: TGTGCCAGTAGTACCGGAGCGGGGGCCAAAAACATTCAGTACTTC. It translates to CASSTGAGAKNIQYF.

V usage is TRBV29-1 and J usage is TRBJ2-7; D not resolved. The germline V and J ends were trimmed by 3 bases and 4 bases, with 7 bases remaining between them. The CDR3 totals 11 residues. Germline-derived CDR1 and CDR2 are SQVTM and ANQGSEA. In DNA form, the CDR3 reads TGCAGCGTTGATGACCGATACGAGCAGTACTTC. Its protein product is CSVDDRYEQYF.

The chain carries TRBV12-5 and TRBJ1-1; D remains unclear. V was trimmed by 0 bases and J by 5 bases, leaving 13 bases between them. The CDR3 runs to 15 residues. Germline V gene lookup returns CDR1 LGHNT and CDR2 FRNRAP. This CDR3 reads CASGLVLGLGTEAFF. CDR3 bases: TGTGCTAGTGGTTTGGTACTCGGGTTGGGAACTGAAGCTTTCTTT.

The V and J genes are TRBV5-6 and TRBJ1-1; weak D call: TRBD1 (5 bases). CDR3 length equals 14 residues. Deletions cut 4 bases from V and 0 bases from J, with 10 bases between. Germline V gene sequence: CDR1 SGHDT, CDR2 YYEEEE. CDR3: CASSRTLMNTEAFF. DNA of the CDR3: TGTGCCAGCAGCCGGACACTTATGAACACTGAAGCTTTCTTT.

The chain carries TRBV7-2 and TRBJ2-5, with 15 bases fitting TRBD2. The germline gives CDR1 SGHTA, CDR2 FQGNSA. V shed 5 bases, J shed 6 bases, and the junction held 13 bases outside the gene matches. The CDR3 is made up of 18 amino acids. In nucleotides, the CDR3 is TGTGCCAGCAGCGCATGGACTAGCGGGGGGGCAAGTGGGCAGACCCAGTACTTC. It codes for CASSAWTSGGASGQTQYF. The full variable domain, its missing parts supplied by reference TRBV7-2 and TRBJ2-5, is GAGVSQSPSNKVTEKGKDVELRCDPISGHTALYWYRQSLGQGLEFLIYFQGNSAPDKSGLPSDRFSAERTGGSVSTLTIQRTQQEDSAVYLCASSAWTSGGASGQTQYFGPGTRLLVL.

The chain combines TRBV2 with TRBJ1-4; D is uncertain. Germline V gives CDR1 SNHLY, CDR2 FYNNEI. The V end lost 3 bases, the J end lost 0 bases, and 8 bases lay between the germline ends. This CDR3 is built from 15 residues. CDR3 nucleotides: TGTGCCAGCAGTGAGCGGACCGCAACTAATGAAAAACTGTTTTTT. It yields the protein CASSERTATNEKLFF. Variable domain in full (rest from reference TRBV2 and TRBJ1-4): EPEVTQTPSHQVTQMGQEVILRCVPISNHLYFYWYRQILGQKVEFLVSFYNNEISEKSEIFDDQFSVERPDGSNFTLKIRSTKLEDSAMYFCASSERTATNEKLFFGSGTQLSVL.